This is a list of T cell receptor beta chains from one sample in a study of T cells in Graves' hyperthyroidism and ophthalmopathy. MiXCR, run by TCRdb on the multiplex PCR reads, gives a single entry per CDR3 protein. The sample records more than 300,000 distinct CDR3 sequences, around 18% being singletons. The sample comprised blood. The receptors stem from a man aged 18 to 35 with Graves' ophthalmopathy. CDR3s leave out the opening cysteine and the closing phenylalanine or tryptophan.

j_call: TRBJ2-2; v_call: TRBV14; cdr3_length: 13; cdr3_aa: ASSHLTAGTGELF
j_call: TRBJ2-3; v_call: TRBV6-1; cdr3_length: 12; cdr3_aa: ASSEQGATDTQY
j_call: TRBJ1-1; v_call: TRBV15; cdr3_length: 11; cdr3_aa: ATSRAGGASAF
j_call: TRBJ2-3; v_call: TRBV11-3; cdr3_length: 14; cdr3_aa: ASSSGLAGPTDTQY
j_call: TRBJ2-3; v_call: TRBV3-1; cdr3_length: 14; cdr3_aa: ASSQPGGPSTDTQY
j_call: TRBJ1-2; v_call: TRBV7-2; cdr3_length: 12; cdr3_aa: ASRLGGGGYGYT
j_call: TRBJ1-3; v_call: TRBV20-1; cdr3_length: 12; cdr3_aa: SALFGTSGNTIY
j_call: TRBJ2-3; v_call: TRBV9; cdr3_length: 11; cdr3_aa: ASTSGGYDTQY
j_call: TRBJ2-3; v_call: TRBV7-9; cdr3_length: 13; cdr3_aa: ASSLKGGTTDTQY
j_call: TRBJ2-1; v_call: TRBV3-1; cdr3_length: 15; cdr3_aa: ASSPTYSGARYNEQF
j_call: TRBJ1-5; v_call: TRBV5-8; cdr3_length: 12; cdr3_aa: ASSLAGGPQPQH
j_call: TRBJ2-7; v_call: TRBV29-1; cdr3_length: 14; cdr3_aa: SVARLAQPSAYEQY
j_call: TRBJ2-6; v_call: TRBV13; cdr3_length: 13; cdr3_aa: ASSYGRSGANVLT
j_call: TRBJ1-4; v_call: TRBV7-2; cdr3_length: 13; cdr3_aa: ASSFGDTTNEKLF
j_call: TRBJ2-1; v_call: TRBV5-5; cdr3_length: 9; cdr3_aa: ASSNLAEQF
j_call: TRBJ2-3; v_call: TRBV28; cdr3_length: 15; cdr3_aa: ASSFGAGSPNTDTQY
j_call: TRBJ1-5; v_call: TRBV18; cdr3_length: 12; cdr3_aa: ASSPRGVDQPQH
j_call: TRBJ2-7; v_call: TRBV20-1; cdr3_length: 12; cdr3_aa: SAPRGRDGYEQY
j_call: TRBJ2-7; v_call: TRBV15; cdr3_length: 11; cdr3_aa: ATSPRATYEQY
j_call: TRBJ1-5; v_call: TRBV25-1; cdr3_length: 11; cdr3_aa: ASSEGDLGPQH
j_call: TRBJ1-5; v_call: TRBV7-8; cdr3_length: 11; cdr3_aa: ASSLVQEQPQH
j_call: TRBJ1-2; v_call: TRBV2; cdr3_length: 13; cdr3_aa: ASSQDSPRGWGYT
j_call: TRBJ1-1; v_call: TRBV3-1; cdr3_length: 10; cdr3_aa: ASSQRDREAF
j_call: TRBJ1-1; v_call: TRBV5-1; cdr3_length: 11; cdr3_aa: ASSGSGVTEAF
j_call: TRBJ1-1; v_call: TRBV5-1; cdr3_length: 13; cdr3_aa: ASSWRGKVGTEAF
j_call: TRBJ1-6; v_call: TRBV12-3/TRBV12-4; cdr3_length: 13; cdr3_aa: ASSVQGGLWSPLH
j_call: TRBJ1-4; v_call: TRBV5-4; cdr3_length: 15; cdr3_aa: ASSSGGRGSGEEKLF
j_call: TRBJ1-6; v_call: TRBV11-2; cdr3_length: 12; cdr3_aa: ASSRGGEYSPLH
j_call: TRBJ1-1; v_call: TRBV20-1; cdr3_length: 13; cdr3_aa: SATGTALMNTEAF
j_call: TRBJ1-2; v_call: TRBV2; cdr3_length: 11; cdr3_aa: ASSGTKGVDYT
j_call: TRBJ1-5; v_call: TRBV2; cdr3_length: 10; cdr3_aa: ASRTGNQPQH
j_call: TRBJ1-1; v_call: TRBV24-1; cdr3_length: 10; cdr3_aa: ATSEPTGKAF
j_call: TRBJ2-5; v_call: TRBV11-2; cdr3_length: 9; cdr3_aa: ASTASGGQY
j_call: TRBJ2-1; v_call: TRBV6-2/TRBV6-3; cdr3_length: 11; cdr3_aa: ASSGTGGREQF
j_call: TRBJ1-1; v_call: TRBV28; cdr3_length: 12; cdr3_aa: ASSFENWNTEAF
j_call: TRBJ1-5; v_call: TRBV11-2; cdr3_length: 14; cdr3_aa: ASSRLSTASNQPQH
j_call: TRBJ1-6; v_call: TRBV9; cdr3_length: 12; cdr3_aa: ASSVTGGTSPLH
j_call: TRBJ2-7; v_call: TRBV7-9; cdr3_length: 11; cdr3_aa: ASSSHQAYEQY
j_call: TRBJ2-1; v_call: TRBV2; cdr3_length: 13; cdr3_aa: ASSEQAPGGNEQF
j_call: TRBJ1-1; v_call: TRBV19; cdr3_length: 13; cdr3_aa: ASSPSTGGNTEAF
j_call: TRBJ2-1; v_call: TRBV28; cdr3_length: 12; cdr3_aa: ASSFSGGQDEQF
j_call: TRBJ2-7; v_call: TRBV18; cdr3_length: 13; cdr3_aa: ASRPRAGAAYEQY
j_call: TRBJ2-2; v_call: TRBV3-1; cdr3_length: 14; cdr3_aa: ASSLSDRGRTGELF
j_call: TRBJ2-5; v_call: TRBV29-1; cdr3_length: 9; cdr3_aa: SVYRGETQY
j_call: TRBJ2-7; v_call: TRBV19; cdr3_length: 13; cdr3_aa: ASSRGTGASYEQY
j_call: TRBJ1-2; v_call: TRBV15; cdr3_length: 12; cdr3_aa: ATNGGGTFDGYT
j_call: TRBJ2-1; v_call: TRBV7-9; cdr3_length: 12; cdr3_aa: ASCCSGGRGEQF
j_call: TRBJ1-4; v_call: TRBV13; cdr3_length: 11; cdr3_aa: ASSPTDGEKLF
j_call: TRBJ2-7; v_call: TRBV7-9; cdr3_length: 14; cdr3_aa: ASSPEVGTGIYEQY
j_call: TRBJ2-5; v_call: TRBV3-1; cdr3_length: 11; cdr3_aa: ASSQRGGETQY
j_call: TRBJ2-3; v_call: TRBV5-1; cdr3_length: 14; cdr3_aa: ASSLSRTGWMDTQY
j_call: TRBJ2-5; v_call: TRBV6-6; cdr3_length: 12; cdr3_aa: ASSYSITQETQY
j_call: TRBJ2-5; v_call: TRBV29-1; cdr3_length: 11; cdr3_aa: SVEVGSPETQY
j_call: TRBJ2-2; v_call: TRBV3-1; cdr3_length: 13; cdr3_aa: ASSRRQGYTGELF
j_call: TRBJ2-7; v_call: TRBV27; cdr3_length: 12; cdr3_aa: ASNPSGRGREQY
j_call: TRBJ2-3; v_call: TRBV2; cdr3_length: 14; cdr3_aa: ASSNPPGALADTQY
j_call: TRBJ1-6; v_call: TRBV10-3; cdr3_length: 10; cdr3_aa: AIGQGNSPLH
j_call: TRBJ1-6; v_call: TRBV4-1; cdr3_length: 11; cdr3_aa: ASSQGWISPLH
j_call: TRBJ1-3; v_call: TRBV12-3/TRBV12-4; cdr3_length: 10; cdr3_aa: ASSFEGNTIY